This entry is about one TCR beta chain. No antigen is known for it. This sample stems from a study of graft-versus-host responses after intestinal transplantation. In the study overall: Tacrolimus plus steroids were given to all recipients for roughly three years, preceded by anti-thymocyte globulin induction.

This CDR3 has 16 residues. The V gene's germline CDR1 is SGHTA and CDR2 FQGTGA. The germline V and J ends were trimmed by 1 base and 2 bases, with 15 bases remaining between them. Sequencing was performed with immunoSEQ multiplex PCR; in TCRdb, only in-frame clones are kept and a portion is missing. Among roughly 93,000 clones listed, about 90% were seen once. General observations from the study: Recipient bone marrow held GvH clones, some seen earlier in ileum or blood.

The TCR originated in a human donor who was the organ donor for an intestinal transplant. The sample consisted of unstimulated CD8+ T cells sorted from spleen or lymph node cells, taken before transplant. V usage is TRBV7-3 and J usage is TRBJ2-7; D possibly corresponds to TRBD1 (5 bases). CDR3 sequence: CASSLKQVIQPYEQYF. CDR3 coding DNA: TGTGCCAGCAGCTTAAAACAGGTCATCCAACCCTACGAGCAGTACTTC.